A selection of T cell receptor beta chains follows, all from one sample in a study of T cells in Graves' hyperthyroidism and ophthalmopathy. In TCRdb, the multiplex PCR reads were re-called with MiXCR into one record per CDR3 protein. This sample has hundreds of thousands of distinct CDR3 sequences, with 15% to 19% found just once. The sample was blood. These receptors all stem from a woman aged 18-29 years with Graves' hyperthyroidism. The conserved cysteine and the conserved F or W are not part of the CDR3 here. Fields, in order: V gene, J gene, CDR3 protein.

>TRBV30|TRBJ2-5
AWSSRSIVQETQY
>TRBV18|TRBJ2-5
ASSPRTDLLETQY
>TRBV6-2/TRBV6-3|TRBJ1-1
ASSRKRQGKIEAF
>TRBV30|TRBJ2-1
AWMESGNWYEQF
>TRBV20-1|TRBJ2-3
SARVGVEREDTQY
>TRBV6-1|TRBJ1-1
ASSSPYTEAF
>TRBV13|TRBJ2-1
ASSARLAGEQF
>TRBV5-1|TRBJ1-2
ASSLANSADGYT
>TRBV5-1|TRBJ1-3
ASSLDPGSGNTIY
>TRBV3-1|TRBJ2-7
ASSQELAGEQY
>TRBV2|TRBJ2-4
ATERGTSGMSIQY
>TRBV19|TRBJ1-1
ASSIPLLNTEAF
>TRBV28|TRBJ2-7
ASTSGSGSYEQY
>TRBV3-1|TRBJ2-1
ASSRWDEQF
>TRBV7-3|TRBJ2-7
ASSLTGPVYPYEQY
>TRBV19|TRBJ1-5
ASRPGDRFNQPQH
>TRBV18|TRBJ1-2
ASSPPPGQGAANYGYT
>TRBV7-9|TRBJ1-1
ASSPRTGTGIGVTEAF
>TRBV4-1|TRBJ2-4
ASSQTPTGENIQY
>TRBV18|TRBJ1-3
ASSPTGTGLGNTIY
>TRBV29-1|TRBJ2-2
KKSQQPDTNTGELF
>TRBV27|TRBJ2-1
ASSQPPGLAPLVQF
>TRBV3-1|TRBJ1-5
ASSLQRGPQH
>TRBV20-1|TRBJ1-1
SARGGIRTGNTEAF
>TRBV7-3|TRBJ2-3
ASSPGLAGGWGTDTQY
>TRBV6-1|TRBJ1-5
ASSEVGVGNNQPQH
>TRBV9|TRBJ2-5
ASSVGGRYEETQY
>TRBV28|TRBJ1-5
ASSFGGTGRLSQPQH
>TRBV29-1|TRBJ1-1
SHTNRVSPNTEAF
>TRBV18|TRBJ2-2
SSSPRDPTTGELF
>TRBV28|TRBJ2-6
ASSLPSDGDLSYISGANVLT
>TRBV10-3|TRBJ2-5
AISERGRETQY
>TRBV3-1|TRBJ2-3
ASSQFHCRQGYTDTQY